This TCR beta chain derives from a study of technical replicates of blood from several donors. Profiling relied on immunoSEQ multiplex PCR, and the TCRdb table lists in-frame clones only, not all of them. The sample has about 100,000 clones, 96% seen once. This clone was observed a single time. Trimming took 3 bases from V and 1 from J, leaving 3 bases between them. The CDR3 runs 13 residues. Per the germline V gene, CDR1 is MNHEY and CDR2 is SMNVEV (reference sequence). Sequencing input: T cells isolated from PBMCs. This sequence joins TRBV27 and TRBJ2-2; D unresolved. This clonotype was sampled from a human donor in good health. The CDR3 loop is CASSFKNTGELFF. The CDR3 region has the DNA TGTGCCAGCAGTTTTAAGAACACCGGGGAGCTGTTTTTT.